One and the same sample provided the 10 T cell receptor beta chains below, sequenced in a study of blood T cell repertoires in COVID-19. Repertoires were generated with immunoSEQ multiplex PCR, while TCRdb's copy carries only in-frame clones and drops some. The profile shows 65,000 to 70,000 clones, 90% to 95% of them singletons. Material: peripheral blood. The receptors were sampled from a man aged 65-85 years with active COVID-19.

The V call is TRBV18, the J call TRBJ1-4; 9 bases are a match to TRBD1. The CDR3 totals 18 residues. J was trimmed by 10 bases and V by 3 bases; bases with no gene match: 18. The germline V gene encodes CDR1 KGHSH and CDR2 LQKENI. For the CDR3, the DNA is TGTGCCAGCTCACCCTTCGAACAGGGGGCCCTCTCCGGAGGAAAACTGTTTTTT. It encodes CASSPFEQGALSGGKLFF.

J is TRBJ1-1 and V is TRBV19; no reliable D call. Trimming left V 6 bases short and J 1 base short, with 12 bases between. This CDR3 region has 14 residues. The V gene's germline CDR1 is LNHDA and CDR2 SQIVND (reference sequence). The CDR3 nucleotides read TGTGCCAGTAGCCCTCAGATAGCGAACACTGAAGCTTTCTTT. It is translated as CASSPQIANTEAFF.

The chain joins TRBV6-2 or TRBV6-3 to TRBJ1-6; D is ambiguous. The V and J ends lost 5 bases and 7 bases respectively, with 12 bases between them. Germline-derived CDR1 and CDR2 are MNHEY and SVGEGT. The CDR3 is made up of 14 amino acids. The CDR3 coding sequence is TGTGCCAGCAGTCCCGGTAGAAGAAATTCACCCCTCCACTTT. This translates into CASSPGRRNSPLHF.

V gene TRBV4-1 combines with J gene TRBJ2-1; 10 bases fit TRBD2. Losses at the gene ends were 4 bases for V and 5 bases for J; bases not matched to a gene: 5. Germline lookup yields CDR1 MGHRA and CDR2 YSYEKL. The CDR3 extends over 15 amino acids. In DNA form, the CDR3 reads TGCGCCAGCAGCCTTCCTAGCGGGGGAGACAATGAGCAGTTCTTC. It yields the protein CASSLPSGGDNEQFF.

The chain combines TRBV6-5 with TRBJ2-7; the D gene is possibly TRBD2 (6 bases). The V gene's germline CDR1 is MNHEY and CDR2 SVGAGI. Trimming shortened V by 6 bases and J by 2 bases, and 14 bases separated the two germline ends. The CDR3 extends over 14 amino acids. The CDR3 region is CASRSWGDPYEQYF. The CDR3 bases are TGTGCCAGCAGGAGCTGGGGGGACCCCTACGAGCAGTACTTC.

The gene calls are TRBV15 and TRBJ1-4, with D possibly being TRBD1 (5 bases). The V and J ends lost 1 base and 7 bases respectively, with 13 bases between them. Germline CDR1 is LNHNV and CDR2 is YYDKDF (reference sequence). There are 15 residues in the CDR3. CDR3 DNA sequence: TGTGCCACCAGCAGAGGACGGGGGGAGGGTGAAAAACTGTTTTTT. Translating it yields CATSRGRGEGEKLFF.

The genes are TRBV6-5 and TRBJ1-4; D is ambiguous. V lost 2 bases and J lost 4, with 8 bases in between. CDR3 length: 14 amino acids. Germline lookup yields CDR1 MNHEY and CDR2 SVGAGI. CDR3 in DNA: TGTGCCAGCAGTTACGGGCAGGTTAATGAAAAACTGTTTTTT. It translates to CASSYGQVNEKLFF.

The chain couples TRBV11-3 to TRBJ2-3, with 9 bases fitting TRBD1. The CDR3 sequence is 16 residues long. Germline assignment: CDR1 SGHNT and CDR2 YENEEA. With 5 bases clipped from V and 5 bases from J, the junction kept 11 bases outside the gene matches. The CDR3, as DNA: TGTGCCAGCAGCCCCGGGACAGGGCAAGCGAAAGATACGCAGTATTTT. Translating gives CASSPGTGQAKDTQYF.

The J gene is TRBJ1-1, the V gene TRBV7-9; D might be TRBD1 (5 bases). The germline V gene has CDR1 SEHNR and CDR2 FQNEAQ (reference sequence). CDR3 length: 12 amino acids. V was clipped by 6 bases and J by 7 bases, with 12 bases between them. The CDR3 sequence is CASRNQGNEAFF. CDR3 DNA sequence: TGTGCCAGCAGGAACCAGGGAAATGAAGCTTTCTTT.

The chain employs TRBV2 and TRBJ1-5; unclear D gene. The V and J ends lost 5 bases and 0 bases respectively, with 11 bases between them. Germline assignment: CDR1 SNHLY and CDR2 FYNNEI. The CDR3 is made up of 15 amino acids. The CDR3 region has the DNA TGTGCCAGCAGTCGAACCCAGGATAGCAATCAGCCCCAGCATTTT. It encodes CASSRTQDSNQPQHF.